The source of this TCR beta chain is a study of T cells in Graves' hyperthyroidism and ophthalmopathy. This clonotype was seen many times. Each patient was aged 18 to 65 and had newly diagnosed hyperthyroidism of under 2 months' duration. The CDR3 loop spans 14 amino acids. Germline V gene sequence: CDR1 SGHTA, CDR2 FQGNSA. The V end lost 5 bases, the J end lost 6 bases, and 13 bases lay between the germline ends. TCR beta CDR3 region amplification was performed from RNA transcripts. RT-PCR in the first round (using the HTBI primer set) targeted the TCR CDR3. Each CDR3 protein is one row after TCRdb ran MiXCR on the multiplex PCR reads. The sample lists some 600,000 distinct CDR3 sequences; approximately 15% were seen once.

This chain links TRBV7-2 with TRBJ1-4, with D unresolved. This sequence was found in a woman aged 25 to 39 with Graves' hyperthyroidism that later progressed to Graves' ophthalmopathy. Sequencing was performed on blood. CDR3 nucleotide sequence: TGTGCCAGCAGCCGGGCGATGGTGGATGAAAAACTGTTTTTT. Translation: CASSRAMVDEKLFF.